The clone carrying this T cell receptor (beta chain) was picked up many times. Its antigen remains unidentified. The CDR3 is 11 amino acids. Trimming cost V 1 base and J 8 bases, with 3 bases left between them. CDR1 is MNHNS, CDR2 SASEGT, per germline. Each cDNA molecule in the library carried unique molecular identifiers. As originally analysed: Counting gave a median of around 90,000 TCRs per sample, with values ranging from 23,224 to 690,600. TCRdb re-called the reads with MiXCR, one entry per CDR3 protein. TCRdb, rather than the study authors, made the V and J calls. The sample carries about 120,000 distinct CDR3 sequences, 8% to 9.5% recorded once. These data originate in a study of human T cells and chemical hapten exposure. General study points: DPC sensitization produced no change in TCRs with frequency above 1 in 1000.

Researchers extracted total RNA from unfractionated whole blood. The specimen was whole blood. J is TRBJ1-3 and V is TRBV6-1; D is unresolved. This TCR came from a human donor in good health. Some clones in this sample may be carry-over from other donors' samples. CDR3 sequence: CASSEVDTIYF. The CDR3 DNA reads TGTGCCAGCAGTGAAGTTGACACCATATATTTT.